Listed below are T cell receptor beta chains from one sample, sequenced in a study of T cell responses to AZD1222 COVID-19 vaccine. The table came from immunoSEQ multiplex PCR; TCRdb's copy has only in-frame clones and leaves some out. The sample lists approximately 140,000 clones; roughly 94% were seen once. The material sequenced was peripheral blood, taken on day 0 of AZD1222 vaccination. These receptors came from an adult in good health. The CDR3 runs from the conserved cysteine through the conserved F or W. D genes are given only for firm matches. Some rows have no size entry. The others give once, few or many, or a class for an expanded clone.

15 TRBJ2-1 TRBV2 . . TGTGCCAGCAGTGAAAGGACAGCTTTCTACAATGAGCAGTTCTTC CASSERTAFYNEQFF
18 TRBJ2-3 TRBV5-1 few . TGCGCCAGCAGCTCCGCCTTCGGGGGAGTCTCTAGCACAGATACGCAGTATTTT CASSSAFGGVSSTDTQYF
19 TRBJ1-5 TRBV12-5 . . TGTGCTAGTGGTTTGGTACGCTTCTCGGACACATTTAGCAATCAGCCCCAGCATTTT CASGLVRFSDTFSNQPQHF
13 TRBJ1-1 TRBV12-3/TRBV12-4 once . TGTGCCAGCAGTTTTAGCAGGGATGAAGGAGCTTTCTTT CASSFSRDEGAFF
15 TRBJ1-5 TRBV13 . TRBD1 TGTGCCAGCAGCTCGTCGGGGACAGGGCGTCAGCCCCAGCATTTT CASSSSGTGRQPQHF
15 TRBJ2-1 TRBV19 . . TGTGCCAGTAGTATGGAGGGGCTATTCTACAATGAGCAGTTCTTC CASSMEGLFYNEQFF
19 TRBJ1-1 TRBV10-1 . . TGCGCCAGCAGTGAGTCTCGTGTCGGGGCAAGCCCCACTCCCGAAGAAGCTTTCTTT CASSESRVGASPTPEEAFF
15 TRBJ2-1 TRBV7-2 . TRBD2 TGTGCCAGCAGCTGGACTAGCGGACACAACAATGAGCAGTTCTTC CASSWTSGHNNEQFF
13 TRBJ2-2 TRBV5-1 . . TGCGCCAGCAGCCCAGACACCACCGGGGAGCTGTTTTTT CASSPDTTGELFF
12 TRBJ1-5 TRBV28 . . TGTGCCAGCAGTTTATCTGGGCAGCCCCAGCATTTT CASSLSGQPQHF
16 TRBJ2-3 TRBV10-2 once TRBD2 TGCGCCAGCAGTGAGATAGCGGGGGGCATCACAGATACGCAGTATTTT CASSEIAGGITDTQYF
14 TRBJ1-2 TRBV6-5 . TRBD1 TGTGCCAGCAGTCTCGGACAGGGTGGCTATGGCTACACCTTC CASSLGQGGYGYTF
15 TRBJ2-1 TRBV6-4 . TRBD1 TGTGCCAGCAGTCCCGGACAGGGGGAGGGCAATGAGCAGTTCTTC CASSPGQGEGNEQFF
16 TRBJ1-1 TRBV19 . TRBD1 TGTGCCAGTAGTCCACTACCGGGACAGGGACACACTGAAGCTTTCTTT CASSPLPGQGHTEAFF
16 TRBJ1-1 TRBV13 . . TGTGCCAGCCTCGAATGGTGGCGCAGGGTGAACACTGAAGCTTTCTTT CASLEWWRRVNTEAFF
14 TRBJ1-2 TRBV5-6 . TRBD1 TGTGCCAGCAGCGCCGGACAGGGGTCCTATGGCTACACCTTC CASSAGQGSYGYTF
15 TRBJ1-6 TRBV5-1 . TRBD1 TGCGCCAGTCAGACAGGGTTCTCCTATAATTCACCCCTCCACTTT CASQTGFSYNSPLHF
13 TRBJ2-4 TRBV7-9 . TRBD1 TGTGCCAGCGGGAACCTACAGGGGTTCATTCAGTACTTC CASGNLQGFIQYF
12 TRBJ1-1 TRBV30 . TRBD1 TGTGCCTGGATAGACGGACAGGCTGAAGCTTTCTTT CAWIDGQAEAFF
19 TRBJ2-2 TRBV7-9 . TRBD1 TGTGCCAGCAGCTCCTCGGGACAGGGTATAAGTTTGAACACCGGGGAGCTGTTTTTT CASSSSGQGISLNTGELFF
15 TRBJ1-2 TRBV19 . . TGTGCCAGTAGCCAAAGGCTCCACCCCGGCTATGGCTACACCTTC CASSQRLHPGYGYTF
13 TRBJ1-5 TRBV28 . . TGTGCCAGCAGTTTACAAGGCAATCAGCCCCAGCATTTT CASSLQGNQPQHF
12 TRBJ2-3 TRBV6-5 . . TGTGCCAGCAGTTTCACCCCAGATACGCAGTATTTT CASSFTPDTQYF
15 TRBJ2-5 TRBV28 . . TGTGCCAGCAGTTTATTTCCCAGGGACATAGAGACCCAGTACTTC CASSLFPRDIETQYF